The subject of this entry is one T cell receptor beta chain. The target antigen is unknown. Original processing methods: ImmunoSEQ only sent back junction sequences with no quality scores, so filtering was done differently. Libraries were prepared by immunoSEQ multiplex PCR; TCRdb keeps only in-frame clonotypes and omits some of them. V, J and clone size were drawn from that table, and D and trimming were deduced from the DNA. The data hold around 2,000,000 clones, with 90% to 95% observed a single time. This specimen belongs to a study of shared clonotypes between healthy human individuals. Study results and limitations: In four donors, around 4.8% of naive CD4 clonotypes appeared in common. An anticipated effect of sequencing depth on clonotype sharing among donors was recognized.

Memory CD4+ cells were the fraction left after CD45RA+ naive selection. The sequenced material came from naive CD4+ T cells sorted from blood. Documented subset: CD45RA+ positively selected. This clonotype was sampled from a man aged 18 to 30 in good health.

The CDR3 spells CASSLVTGSLQGNTIYF. CDR3 nucleotides: TGCGCCAGCAGCTTGGTTACCGGGAGCCTGCAAGGAAACACCATATATTTT. The chain links TRBV5-1 to TRBJ1-3, with D unresolved. The CDR3 is 17 amino acids. CDR1 is SGHRS and CDR2 is YFSETQ in the germline V gene. Trimming shortened V by 0 bases and J by 4 bases, and 17 bases separated the two germline ends.